Shown below are 5 T cell receptor beta chains from a single sample sequenced in a study of blood T cell repertoires in COVID-19. Clones were sequenced by immunoSEQ multiplex PCR, and TCRdb holds only the in-frame ones, with some missing. The sample shows under 150,000 clones, around 89% of them seen only once. Sequencing was carried out using peripheral blood. The receptor set was obtained from a man in his fifties or sixties with acute or convalescent COVID-19.

The rearrangement uses TRBV9 and TRBJ2-5; no reliable D call. The V and J ends lost 3 bases and 4 bases respectively, with 10 bases between them. There are 13 residues in the CDR3. The germline V gene has CDR1 SGDLS and CDR2 YYNGEE. The CDR3: CASSARPLETQYF. The DNA of the CDR3 is TGTGCCAGCAGCGCCAGGCCGCTAGAGACCCAGTACTTC. Based on the CDR3 plus reference TRBV9 and TRBJ2-5, the full variable domain is DSGVTQTPKHLITATGQRVTLRCSPRSGDLSVYWYQQSLDQGLQFLIQYYNGEERAKGNILERFSAQQFPDLHSELNLSSLELGDSALYFCASSARPLETQYFGPGTRLLVL.

The J gene is TRBJ1-3, the V gene TRBV27; D is unclear. This CDR3 contains 14 residues. V was trimmed by 2 bases and J by 3 bases, leaving 8 bases between them. Per germline, CDR1 MNHEY and CDR2 SMNVEV (reference sequence). As DNA, the CDR3 is TGTGCCAGCAGTTTAGGTACTGTTGGAAACACCATATATTTT. Its protein product is CASSLGTVGNTIYF.

The J gene is TRBJ1-5, the V gene TRBV28; D gene unclear. In germline, CDR1 is MDHEN, CDR2 SYDVKM. The CDR3 is made up of 13 amino acids. V shed 4 bases and J shed 4 bases, with 8 bases lying between them. CDR3 in amino acids: CASSSSRNQPQHF. The DNA for the CDR3 is TGTGCCAGCAGTTCCTCCAGAAATCAGCCCCAGCATTTT. Combining the CDR3 with reference TRBV28 and TRBJ1-5 gives the whole variable domain DVKVTQSSRYLVKRTGEKVFLECVQDMDHENMFWYRQDPGLGLRLIYFSYDVKMKEKGDIPEGYSVSREKKERFSLILESASTNQTSMYLCASSSSRNQPQHFGDGTRLSIL.

The gene calls are TRBV2 and TRBJ1-2; weak D call: TRBD1 (5 bases). The V gene lost 8 bases and the J gene lost 6 bases, with 22 bases spanning the gap. In germline, CDR1 is SNHLY, CDR2 FYNNEI. This CDR3 comprises 15 residues. CDR3 sequence reads: CASLHRPGGENGYTF. DNA for the CDR3: TGTGCCAGCCTCCACCGCCCTGGAGGGGAAAATGGCTACACCTTC.

The J gene is TRBJ1-3, the V gene TRBV4-1; 9 bases agree with TRBD1. V shed 4 bases, J shed 4 bases, and the junction held 8 bases outside the gene matches. CDR1 and CDR2 from the germline V gene are MGHRA and YSYEKL. CDR3 size: 16 residues. The CDR3 sequence: CASSREQGAPGNTIYF. CDR3 DNA sequence: TGCGCCAGCAGCCGTGAACAGGGGGCGCCCGGAAACACCATATATTTT.